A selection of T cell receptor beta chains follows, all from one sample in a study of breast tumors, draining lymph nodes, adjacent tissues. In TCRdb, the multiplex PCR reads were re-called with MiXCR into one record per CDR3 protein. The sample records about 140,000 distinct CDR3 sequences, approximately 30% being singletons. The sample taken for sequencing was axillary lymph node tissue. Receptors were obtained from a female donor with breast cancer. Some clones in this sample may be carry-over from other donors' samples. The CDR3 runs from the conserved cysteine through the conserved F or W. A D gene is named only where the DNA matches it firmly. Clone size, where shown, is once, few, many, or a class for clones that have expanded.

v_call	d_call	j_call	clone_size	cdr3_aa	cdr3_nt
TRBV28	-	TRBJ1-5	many	CASSFTGARNQPQHF	TGTGCCAGCAGTTTTACGGGGGCGCGAAATCAGCCCCAGCATTTT
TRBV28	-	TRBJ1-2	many	CASSWLKKGGYTF	TGTGCCAGCAGTTGGCTAAAAAAAGGGGGCTACACCTTC
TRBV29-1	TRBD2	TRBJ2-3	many	CSVDTLAGGTDTQYF	TGCAGCGTTGATACGCTAGCGGGGGGCACAGATACGCAGTATTTT
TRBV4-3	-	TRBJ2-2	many	CASSRNAGGTGELFF	TGCGCCAGCAGCCGCAATGCCGGTGGAACCGGGGAGCTGTTTTTT
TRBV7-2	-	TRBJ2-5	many	CASSLVGAETQYF	TGTGCCAGCAGCTTAGTGGGGGCAGAGACCCAGTACTTC
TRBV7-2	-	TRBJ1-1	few	CASSLGPGNTEAFF	TGTGCCAGCAGCTTAGGGCCGGGGAACACTGAAGCTTTCTTT
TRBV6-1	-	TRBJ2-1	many	CASSELGGRTYNEQFF	TGTGCCAGCAGTGAATTAGGCGGGCGCACCTACAATGAGCAGTTCTTC
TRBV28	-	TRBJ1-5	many	CASSSGAGDMNQPQHF	TGTGCCAGCAGTAGCGGGGCAGGAGATATGAATCAGCCCCAGCATTTT
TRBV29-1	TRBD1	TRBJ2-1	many	CSVEKDRVNEQFF	TGCAGCGTGGAAAAGGACAGGGTCAATGAGCAGTTCTTC
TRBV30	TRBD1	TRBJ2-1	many	CAWRQTGALMGEQFF	TGTGCCTGGAGGCAGACAGGGGCTCTTATGGGTGAGCAGTTCTTC
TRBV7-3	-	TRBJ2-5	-	CASSLTQGGRETQYF	TGTGCCAGCAGCTTAACACAGGGGGGGCGGGAGACCCAGTACTTC
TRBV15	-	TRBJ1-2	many	CATSRGTVRGYGYTF	TGTGCCACCAGCAGGGGAACAGTGAGGGGCTATGGCTACACCTTC
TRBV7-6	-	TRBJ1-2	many	CASSPDQTYGYTF	TGTGCCAGCAGCCCCGACCAAACCTATGGCTACACCTTC
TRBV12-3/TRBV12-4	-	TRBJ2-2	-	CASSSPRELFF	TGTGCCAGCAGTTCACCTCGGGAGCTGTTTTTT
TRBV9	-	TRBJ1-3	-	CASSATRMNTIYF	TGTGCCAGCAGCGCAACAAGGATGAACACCATATATTTT
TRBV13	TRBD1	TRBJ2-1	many	CASTDRHRGNEQFF	TGTGCCAGCACGGACAGGCACAGGGGCAATGAGCAGTTCTTC
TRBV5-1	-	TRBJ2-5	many	CASSLEGGVNQETQYF	TGCGCCAGCAGCTTGGAGGGTGGGGTCAACCAAGAGACCCAGTACTTC
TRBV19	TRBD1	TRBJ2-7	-	CASSAGQGYEQYF	TGTGCCAGTAGTGCTGGACAGGGCTACGAGCAGTACTTC
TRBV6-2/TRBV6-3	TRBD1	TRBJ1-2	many	CASSSAGTGFGYTF	TGTGCCAGCAGTTCCGCCGGGACAGGGTTTGGCTACACCTTC